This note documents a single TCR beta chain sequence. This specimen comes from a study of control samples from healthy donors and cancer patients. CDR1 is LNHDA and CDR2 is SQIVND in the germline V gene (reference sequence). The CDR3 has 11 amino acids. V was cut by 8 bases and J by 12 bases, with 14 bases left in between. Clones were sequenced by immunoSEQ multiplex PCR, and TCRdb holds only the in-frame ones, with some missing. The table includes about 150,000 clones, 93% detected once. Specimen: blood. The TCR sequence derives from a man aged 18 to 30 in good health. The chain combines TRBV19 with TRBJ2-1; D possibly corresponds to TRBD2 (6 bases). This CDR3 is CASSIGGMQFF. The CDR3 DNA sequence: TGTGCCAGTTCGATAGGAGGGATGCAGTTCTTC.